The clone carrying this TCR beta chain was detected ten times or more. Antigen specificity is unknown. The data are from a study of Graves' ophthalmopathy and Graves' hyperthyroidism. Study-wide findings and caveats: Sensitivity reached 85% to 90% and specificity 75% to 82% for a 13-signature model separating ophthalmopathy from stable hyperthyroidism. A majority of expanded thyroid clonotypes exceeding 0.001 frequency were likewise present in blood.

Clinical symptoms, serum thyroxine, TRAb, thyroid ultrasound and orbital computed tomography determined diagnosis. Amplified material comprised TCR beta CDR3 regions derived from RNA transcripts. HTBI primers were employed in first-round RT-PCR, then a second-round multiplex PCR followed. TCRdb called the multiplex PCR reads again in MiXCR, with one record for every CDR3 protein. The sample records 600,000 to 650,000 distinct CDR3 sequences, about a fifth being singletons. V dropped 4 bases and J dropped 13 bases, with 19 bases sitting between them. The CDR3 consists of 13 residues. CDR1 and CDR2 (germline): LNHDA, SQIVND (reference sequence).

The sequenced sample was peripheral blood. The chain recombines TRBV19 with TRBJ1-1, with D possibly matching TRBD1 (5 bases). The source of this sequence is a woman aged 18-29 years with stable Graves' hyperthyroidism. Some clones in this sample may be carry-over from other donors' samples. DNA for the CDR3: TGTGCCAGTAGTACTCCGGGACCCAAAAGTTTTTTCTTT. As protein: CASSTPGPKSFFF.